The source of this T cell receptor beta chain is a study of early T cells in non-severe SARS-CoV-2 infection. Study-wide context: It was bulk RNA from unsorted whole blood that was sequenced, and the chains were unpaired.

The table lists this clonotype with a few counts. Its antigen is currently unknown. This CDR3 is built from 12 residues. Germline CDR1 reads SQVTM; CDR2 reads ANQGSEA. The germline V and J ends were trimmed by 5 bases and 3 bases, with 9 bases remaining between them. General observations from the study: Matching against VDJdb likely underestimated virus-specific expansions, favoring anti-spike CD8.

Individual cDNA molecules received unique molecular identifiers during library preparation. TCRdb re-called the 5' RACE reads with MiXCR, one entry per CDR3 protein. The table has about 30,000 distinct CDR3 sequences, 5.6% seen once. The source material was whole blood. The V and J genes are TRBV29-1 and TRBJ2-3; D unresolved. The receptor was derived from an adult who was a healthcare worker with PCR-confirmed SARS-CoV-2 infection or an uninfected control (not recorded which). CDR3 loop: CSVLPRTDTQYF. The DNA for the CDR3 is TGCAGCGTTCTTCCCAGGACAGATACGCAGTATTTT.